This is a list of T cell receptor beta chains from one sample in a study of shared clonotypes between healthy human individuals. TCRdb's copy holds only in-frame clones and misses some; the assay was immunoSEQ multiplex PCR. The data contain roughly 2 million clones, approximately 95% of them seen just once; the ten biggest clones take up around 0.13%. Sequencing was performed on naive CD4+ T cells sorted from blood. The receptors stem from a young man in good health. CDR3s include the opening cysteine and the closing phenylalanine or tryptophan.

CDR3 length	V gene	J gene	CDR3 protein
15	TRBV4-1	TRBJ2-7	CASSRTSGENYEQYF
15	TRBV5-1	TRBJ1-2	CASSLLVGQGPGYTF
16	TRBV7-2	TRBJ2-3	CASSWTSGISTDTQYF
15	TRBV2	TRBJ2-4	CASSRRELAKNIQYF
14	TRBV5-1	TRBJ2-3	CASSLGENTDTQYF
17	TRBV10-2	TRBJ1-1	CASSESSTGGRYTEAFF
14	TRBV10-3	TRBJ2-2	CAIRGTGESGELFF
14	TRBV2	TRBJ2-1	CASVARQSYNEQFF
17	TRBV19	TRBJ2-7	CASSISNPGQGHYEQYF
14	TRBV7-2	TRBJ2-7	CASSLGHIYYEQYF
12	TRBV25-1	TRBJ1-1	CASSRQGTEAFF
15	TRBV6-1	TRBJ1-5	CASSGSANSNQPQHF
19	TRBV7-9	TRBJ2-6	CASSQPFGREVTGANVLTF
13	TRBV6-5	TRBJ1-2	CASRPDRVNGYTF
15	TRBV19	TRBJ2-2	CASSSPGGNTGELFF
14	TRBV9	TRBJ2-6	CASSGGSGANVLTF
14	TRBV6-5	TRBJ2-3	CASSYSTDTDTQYF
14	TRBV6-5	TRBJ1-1	CASSPGQGRTEAFF
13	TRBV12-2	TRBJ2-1	CASRLQGLGEQFF
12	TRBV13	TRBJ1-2	CASNLGRGGYTF
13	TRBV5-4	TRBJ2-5	CASAPGAGETQYF
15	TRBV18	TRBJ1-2	CASSPPGQGAVGYTF
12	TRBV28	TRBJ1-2	CASSFGFYGYTF
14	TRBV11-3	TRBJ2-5	CASSPRQGAETQYF
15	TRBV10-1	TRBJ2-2	CASSSGTQPSGELFF
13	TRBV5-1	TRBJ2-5	CASSLANPETQYF
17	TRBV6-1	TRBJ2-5	CASSGRTGTSLPGTQYF
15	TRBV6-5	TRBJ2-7	CASGAARGNSYEQYF